The entry that follows covers one TCR beta chain sequence. Its antigen is as yet unknown. The CDR3 is 16 residues long. Trimming took 3 bases from V and 5 from J, leaving 18 bases between them. As TCR cDNA was made by 5'RACE template switching, a universal primer site and UMIs were added. TCRdb re-called the 5' RACE reads through MiXCR, storing one row per CDR3 protein. The sample shows some 340,000 distinct CDR3 sequences, around a tenth of them seen only once. The data stem from a study of T cells after yellow fever vaccination. Whole-study context: It was SMART-Seq v4 Ultra Low Input that prepared the fractions with low cell numbers.

Whole-study findings and limits: Some clonotypes, a small share, were shared between CD4 and CD8 compartments. The presence of abundant clonotypes contaminating from the bulk population was possible in FACS-sorted repertoires.

The source of this sequence is a man younger than 35 who received the YFV17D yellow fever vaccine. This chain uses TRBV12-3 or TRBV12-4 with TRBJ2-3, with D perhaps matching TRBD1 or TRBD2 (5 bases each). Sequenced here: CD4+ T cells sorted from PBMCs, sampled 45 days after the yellow fever booster vaccination. The CDR3 region is CASSFVTGLGEDTQYF. The CDR3 nucleotides read TGTGCCAGCAGTTTCGTAACCGGCTTGGGGGAAGATACGCAGTATTTT.